The 7 T cell receptor beta chains given below trace back to one sample, sequenced in a study of blood T cell repertoires in COVID-19. Produced via immunoSEQ multiplex PCR; TCRdb's table is partial and in-frame only. Of 150,000 to 200,000 clones listed, 65% to 90% were seen once; the top ten hold around 8.2%. The specimen sequenced was peripheral blood. The receptors shown here come from a man in his sixties with acute or convalescent COVID-19.

The rearrangement joins TRBV27 to TRBJ1-2; 8 nucleotides line up with TRBD1. V trimming: 6 bases; J trimming: 5 bases; junction bases outside the gene matches: 5. Looked up from germline, CDR1 is MNHEY and CDR2 is SMNVEV (reference sequence). The CDR3 extends over 13 amino acids. In DNA form, the CDR3 reads TGTGCCAGCAGGGGCAGGGGGCTATATGGCTACACCTTC. Its protein is CASRGRGLYGYTF.

A few counts support this clone. The V call is TRBV24-1, the J call TRBJ2-1; 7 bases map to TRBD2. Germline CDR1 and CDR2: KGHDR and SFDVKD. CDR3 length: 16 residues. V was pared by 3 bases and J by 2 bases, with 6 bases of the junction left unmatched. The CDR3 sequence: CATSDQTGTTYNEQFF. CDR3 in DNA: TGTGCCACCAGTGATCAGACCGGGACTACCTACAATGAGCAGTTCTTC.

The rearrangement links TRBV28 to TRBJ2-7; 7 nucleotides line up with TRBD2. The CDR3 has 15 amino acids. V dropped 1 base and J dropped 3; count of bases not matched to a gene: 6. Germline V CDR1 and CDR2: MDHEN, SYDVKM. CDR3 residues: CASSLFGLVLYEQYF. CDR3 sequence (DNA): TGTGCCAGCAGTTTATTCGGACTAGTGCTCTACGAGCAGTACTTC.

The chain has TRBV5-5 and TRBJ1-6; 7 bases agree with TRBD1. J lost 11 bases, V lost 3 bases, and 8 bases had no gene match. The germline CDR1 and CDR2 sequences are SGHKS and YYEKEE (reference sequence). The CDR3 contains 14 residues. The CDR3 DNA reads as TGTGCCAGCAGCTCCCAGGGGGAAGGGGCACCCCTCCACTTT. This gives the protein CASSSQGEGAPLHF.

V usage is TRBV10-2 and J usage is TRBJ1-4, with 7 bases matching TRBD1. The CDR3 covers 14 residues. With 6 bases clipped from V and 7 bases from J, the junction kept 8 bases outside the gene matches. From germline, CDR1 is WSHSY and CDR2 SAAADI. CDR3: CASRRGGGGEKLFF. Written as DNA, the CDR3 is TGCGCCAGCAGGAGAGGAGGGGGCGGTGAAAAACTGTTTTTT.

The V gene is TRBV27, the J gene TRBJ2-3; D possibly corresponds to TRBD1 (8 bases). The ends were cut back, 6 bases at V and 6 bases at J, with 16 bases in the middle. Per the germline V gene, CDR1 is MNHEY and CDR2 is SMNVEV (reference sequence). This CDR3 has 14 amino acids. In DNA form, the CDR3 reads TGTGCCAGCAGGAATATACAGGGGGGGGATACGCAGTATTTT. It encodes CASRNIQGGDTQYF.

The chain carries TRBV2 and TRBJ2-5, with 14 bases identical to TRBD2. Germline CDR1 and CDR2: SNHLY and FYNNEI. The CDR3 has 16 residues. Germline trimming cut 4 bases from V and 5 bases from J; bases unmatched to any gene: 6. The CDR3 loop is CASSGPGLAGVETQYF. CDR3 nucleotide sequence: TGTGCCAGCAGTGGTCCGGGACTAGCGGGAGTTGAGACCCAGTACTTC. Based on the CDR3 plus reference TRBV2 and TRBJ2-5, the full variable domain is EPEVTQTPSHQVTQMGQEVILRCVPISNHLYFYWYRQILGQKVEFLVSFYNNEISEKSEIFDDQFSVERPDGSNFTLKIRSTKLEDSAMYFCASSGPGLAGVETQYFGPGTRLLVL.